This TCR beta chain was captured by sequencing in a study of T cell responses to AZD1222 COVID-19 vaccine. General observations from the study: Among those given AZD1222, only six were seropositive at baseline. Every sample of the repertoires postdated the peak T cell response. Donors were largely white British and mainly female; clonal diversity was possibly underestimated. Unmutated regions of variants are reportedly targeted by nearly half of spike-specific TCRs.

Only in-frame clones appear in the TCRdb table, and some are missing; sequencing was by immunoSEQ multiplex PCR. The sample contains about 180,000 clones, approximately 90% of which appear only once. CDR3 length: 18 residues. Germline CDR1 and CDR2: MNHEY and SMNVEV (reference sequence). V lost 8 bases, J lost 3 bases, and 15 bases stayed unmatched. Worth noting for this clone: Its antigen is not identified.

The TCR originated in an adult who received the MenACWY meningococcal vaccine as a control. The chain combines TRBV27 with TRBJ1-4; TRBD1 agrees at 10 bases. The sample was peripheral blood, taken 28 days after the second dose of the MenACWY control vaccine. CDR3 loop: CASAGDRGKGAANEKLFF. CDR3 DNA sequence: TGTGCCAGCGCCGGGGACAGGGGAAAGGGGGCAGCTAATGAAAAACTGTTTTTT.